The entry below describes one TCR beta chain. Its antigen remains unidentified. The entry originates in a study of early stage breast cancer tumors. Study-level information: ER+/PR+/HER2- status applied to about 70% of the 16 invasive breast tumors. Samples were sequenced at about 10-fold average coverage. Study results and limitations: Tumor and normal breast were distinguished via blood comparison in most of the 16 patients. Tumors had about 2.3-fold higher T cell density than normal breast.

Germline values: CDR1 LNHDA, CDR2 SQIVND (reference sequence). V dropped 5 bases and J dropped 10 bases, with 20 bases sitting between them. The CDR3 is 14 residues long. TCRdb's copy holds only in-frame clones and misses some; the assay was immunoSEQ multiplex PCR. The sample includes some 72,000 clones, 79% of them seen just once. The sequenced material came from blood. The sequence came from a person aged 55-75 years with breast cancer. The rearrangement uses TRBV19 and TRBJ2-5; D is unresolved. CDR3 bases: TGTGCCAGTAGTCCTTCCTTGAACCCACGAGGCCAGTACTTC. It encodes CASSPSLNPRGQYF.